This T cell receptor (beta chain) derives from a study of control samples from healthy donors and cancer patients. Only in-frame clones appear in the TCRdb table, and some are missing; sequencing was by immunoSEQ multiplex PCR. The sample has about 52,000 clones; over 85% are singletons. The CDR3 sequence is 14 residues long. The V segment lost 0 bases and the J segment 6 bases; nucleotides outside the gene matches: 4. Looked up from germline, CDR1 is SGHKS and CDR2 is YYEKEE (reference sequence). This TCR was sampled from a man aged 25 to 40 in good health. Specimen: blood. The rearrangement links TRBV5-5 to TRBJ2-7; 9 bases match TRBD1. CDR3 DNA sequence: TGTGCCAGCAGCTTGGAACAGGGGGCCACCGAGCAGTACTTC. Its translation: CASSLEQGATEQYF.